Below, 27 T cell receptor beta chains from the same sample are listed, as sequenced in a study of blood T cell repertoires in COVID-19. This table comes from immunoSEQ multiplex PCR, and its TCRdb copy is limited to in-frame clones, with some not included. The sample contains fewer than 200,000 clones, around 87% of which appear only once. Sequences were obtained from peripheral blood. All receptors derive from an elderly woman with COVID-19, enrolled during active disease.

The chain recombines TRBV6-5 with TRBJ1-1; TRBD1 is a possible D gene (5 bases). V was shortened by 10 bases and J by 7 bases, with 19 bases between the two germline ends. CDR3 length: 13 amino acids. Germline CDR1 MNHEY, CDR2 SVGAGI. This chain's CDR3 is CATSPAGWVEAFF. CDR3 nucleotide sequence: TGTGCCACCAGCCCGGCAGGGTGGGTTGAAGCTTTCTTT.

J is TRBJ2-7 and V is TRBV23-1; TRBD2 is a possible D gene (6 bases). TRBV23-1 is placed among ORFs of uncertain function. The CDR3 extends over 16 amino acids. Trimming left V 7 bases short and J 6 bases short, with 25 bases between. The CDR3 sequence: CASTPPRETKISEQYF. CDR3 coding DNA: TGCGCCAGCACCCCCCCCCGGGAGACCAAGATCAGCGAGCAGTACTTC.

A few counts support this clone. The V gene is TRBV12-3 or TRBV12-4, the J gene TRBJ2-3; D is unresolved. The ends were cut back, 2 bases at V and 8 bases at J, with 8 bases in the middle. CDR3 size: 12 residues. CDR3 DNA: TGTGCCAGCAGTTTAACAAGAACTACGCAGTATTTT. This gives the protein CASSLTRTTQYF.

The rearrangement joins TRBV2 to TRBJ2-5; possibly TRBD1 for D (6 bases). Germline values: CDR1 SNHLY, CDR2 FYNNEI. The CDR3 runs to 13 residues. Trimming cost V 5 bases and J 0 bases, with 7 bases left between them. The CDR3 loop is CASSRDNQETQYF. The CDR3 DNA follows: TGTGCCAGCAGTAGGGACAACCAAGAGACCCAGTACTTC.

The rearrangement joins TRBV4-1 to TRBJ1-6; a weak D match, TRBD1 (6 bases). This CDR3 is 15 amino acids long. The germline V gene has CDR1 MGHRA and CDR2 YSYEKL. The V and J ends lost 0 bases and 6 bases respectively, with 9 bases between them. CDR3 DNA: TGCGCCAGCAGCCAAGAGTCAGGGGTTAATTCACCCCTCCACTTT. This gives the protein CASSQESGVNSPLHF.

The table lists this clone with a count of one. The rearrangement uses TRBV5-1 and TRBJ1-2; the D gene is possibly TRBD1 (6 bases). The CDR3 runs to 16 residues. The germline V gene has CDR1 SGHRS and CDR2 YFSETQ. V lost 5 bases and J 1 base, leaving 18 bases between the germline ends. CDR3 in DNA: TGCGCCAGCAGACATGGGGGGGACATTCGTAACTATGGCTACACCTTC. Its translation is CASRHGGDIRNYGYTF.

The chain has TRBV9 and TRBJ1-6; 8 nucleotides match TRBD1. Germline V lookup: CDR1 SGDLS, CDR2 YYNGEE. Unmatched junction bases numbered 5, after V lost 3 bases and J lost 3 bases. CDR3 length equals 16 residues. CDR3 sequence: CASSGYRGDYNSPLHF. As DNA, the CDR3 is TGTGCCAGCAGCGGCTACAGGGGGGACTATAATTCACCCCTCCACTTT.

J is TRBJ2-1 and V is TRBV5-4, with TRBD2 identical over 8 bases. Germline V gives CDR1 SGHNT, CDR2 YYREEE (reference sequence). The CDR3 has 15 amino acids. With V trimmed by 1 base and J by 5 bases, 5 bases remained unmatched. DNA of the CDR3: TGTGCCAGCAGCTTGAGCGGGAGTATACACAATGAGCAGTTCTTC. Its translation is CASSLSGSIHNEQFF.

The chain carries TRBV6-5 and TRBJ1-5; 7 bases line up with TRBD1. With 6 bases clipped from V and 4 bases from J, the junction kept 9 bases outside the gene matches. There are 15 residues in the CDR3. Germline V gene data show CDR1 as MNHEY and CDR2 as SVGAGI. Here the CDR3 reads CASSPRGGLNQPQHF. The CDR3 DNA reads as TGTGCCAGCAGCCCACGAGGGGGCCTAAATCAGCCCCAGCATTTT.

The CDR3 DNA reads TGTGCCAGCTCACAAGGCGGGAGTTCAGATACGCAGTATTTT. Translating it yields CASSQGGSSDTQYF. The chain joins TRBV18 to TRBJ2-3; 7 bases map to TRBD2. Per germline, CDR1 KGHSH and CDR2 LQKENI. The CDR3 has 14 amino acids. V gave up 4 bases and J gave up 4 bases; unmatched junction bases: 5.

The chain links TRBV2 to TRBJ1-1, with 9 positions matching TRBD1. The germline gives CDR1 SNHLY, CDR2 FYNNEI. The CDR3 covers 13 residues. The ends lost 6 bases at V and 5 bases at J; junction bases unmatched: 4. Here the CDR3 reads CASRDRGYTEAFF. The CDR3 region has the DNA TGTGCCAGCAGAGACAGGGGGTATACTGAAGCTTTCTTT.

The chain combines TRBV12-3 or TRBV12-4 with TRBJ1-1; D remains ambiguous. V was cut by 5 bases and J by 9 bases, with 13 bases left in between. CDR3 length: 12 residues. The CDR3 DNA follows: TGTGCCAGCAGTCCCCGGGGAGATCAAGCTTTCTTT. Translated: CASSPRGDQAFF.

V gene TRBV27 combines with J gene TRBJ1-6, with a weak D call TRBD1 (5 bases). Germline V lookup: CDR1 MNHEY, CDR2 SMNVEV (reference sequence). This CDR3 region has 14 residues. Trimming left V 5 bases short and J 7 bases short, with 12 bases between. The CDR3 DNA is TGTGCCAGCAGTCCCAGGGTAGGCAATTCACCCCTCCACTTT. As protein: CASSPRVGNSPLHF.

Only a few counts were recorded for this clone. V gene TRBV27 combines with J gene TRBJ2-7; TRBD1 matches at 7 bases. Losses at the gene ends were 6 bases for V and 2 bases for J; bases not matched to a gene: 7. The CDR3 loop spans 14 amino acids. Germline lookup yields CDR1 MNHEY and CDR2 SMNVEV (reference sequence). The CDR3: CASSKDRATYEQYF. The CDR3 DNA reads TGTGCCAGCAGCAAAGACAGGGCCACCTACGAGCAGTACTTC.

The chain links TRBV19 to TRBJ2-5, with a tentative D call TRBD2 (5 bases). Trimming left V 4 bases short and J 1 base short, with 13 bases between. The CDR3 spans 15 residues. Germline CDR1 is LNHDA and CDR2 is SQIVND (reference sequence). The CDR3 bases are TGTGCCAGTAGTAGCTTTAGCGAGTCCCAAGAGACCCAGTACTTC. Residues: CASSSFSESQETQYF.

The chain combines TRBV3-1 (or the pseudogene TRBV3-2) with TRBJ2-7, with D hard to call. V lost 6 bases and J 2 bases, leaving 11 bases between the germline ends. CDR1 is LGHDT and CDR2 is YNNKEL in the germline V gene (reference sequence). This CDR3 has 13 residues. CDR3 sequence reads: CASSLKGAYEQYF. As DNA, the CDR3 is TGTGCCAGCAGTCTTAAAGGAGCCTACGAGCAGTACTTC.

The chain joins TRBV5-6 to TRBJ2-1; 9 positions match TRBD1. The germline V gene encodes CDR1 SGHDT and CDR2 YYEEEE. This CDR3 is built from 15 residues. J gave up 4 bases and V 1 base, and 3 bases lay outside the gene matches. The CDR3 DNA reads TGTGCCAGCAGCTTGACAGGGGGCGCGTACAATGAGCAGTTCTTC. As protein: CASSLTGGAYNEQFF.

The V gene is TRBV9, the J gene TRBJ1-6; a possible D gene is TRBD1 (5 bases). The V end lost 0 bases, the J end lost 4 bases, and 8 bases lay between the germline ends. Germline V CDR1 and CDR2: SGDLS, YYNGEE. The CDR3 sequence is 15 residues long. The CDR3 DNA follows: TGTGCCAGCAGCGTAGCGCCAGGGTATAATTCACCCCTCCACTTT. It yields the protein CASSVAPGYNSPLHF.

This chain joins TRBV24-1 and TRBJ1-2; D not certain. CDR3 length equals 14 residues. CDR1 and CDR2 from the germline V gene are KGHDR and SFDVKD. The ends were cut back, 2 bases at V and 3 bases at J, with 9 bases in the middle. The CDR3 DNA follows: TGTGCCACCAGTGATTCCGGGAGGGACTATGGCTACACCTTC. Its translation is CATSDSGRDYGYTF.

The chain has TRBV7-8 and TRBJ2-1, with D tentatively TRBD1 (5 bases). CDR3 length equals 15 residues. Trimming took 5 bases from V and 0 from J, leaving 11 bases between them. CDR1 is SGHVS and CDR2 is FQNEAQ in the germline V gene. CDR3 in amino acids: CASSVSTGSYNEQFF. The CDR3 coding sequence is TGTGCCAGCAGCGTATCTACAGGCTCCTACAATGAGCAGTTCTTC.

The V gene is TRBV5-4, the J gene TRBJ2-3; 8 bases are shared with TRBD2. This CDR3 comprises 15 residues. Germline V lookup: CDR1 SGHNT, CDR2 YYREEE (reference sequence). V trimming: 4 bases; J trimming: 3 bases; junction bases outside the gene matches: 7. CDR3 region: CASSPTGGFTDTQYF. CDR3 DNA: TGTGCCAGCAGCCCGACGGGAGGGTTTACAGATACGCAGTATTTT.

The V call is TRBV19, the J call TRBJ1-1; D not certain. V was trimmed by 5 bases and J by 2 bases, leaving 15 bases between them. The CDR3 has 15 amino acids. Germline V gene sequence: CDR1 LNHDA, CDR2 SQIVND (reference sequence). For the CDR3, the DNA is TGTGCCAGTAGTGGGTCTTTTGGCGGAAACACTGAAGCTTTCTTT. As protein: CASSGSFGGNTEAFF.

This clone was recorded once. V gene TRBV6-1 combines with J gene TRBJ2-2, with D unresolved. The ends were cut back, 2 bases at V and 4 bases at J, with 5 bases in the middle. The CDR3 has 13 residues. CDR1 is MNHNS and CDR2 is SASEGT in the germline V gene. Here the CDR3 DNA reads TGTGCCAGCAGTGAATCCAGCACCGGGGAGCTGTTTTTT. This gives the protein CASSESSTGELFF.

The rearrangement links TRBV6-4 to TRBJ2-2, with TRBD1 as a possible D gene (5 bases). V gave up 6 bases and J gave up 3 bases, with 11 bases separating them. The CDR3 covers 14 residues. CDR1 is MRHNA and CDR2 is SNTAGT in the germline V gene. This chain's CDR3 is CASRRTYDTGELFF. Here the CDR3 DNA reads TGTGCCAGCAGACGGACATACGACACCGGGGAGCTGTTTTTT.

CDR3 region: CASSPPGQGVYQPQHF. The CDR3 nucleotides are TGTGCCAGCAGCCCCCCGGGACAGGGGGTATATCAGCCCCAGCATTTT. The rearrangement links TRBV7-2 to TRBJ1-5; the match to TRBD1 covers 11 bases. Germline V lookup: CDR1 SGHTA, CDR2 FQGNSA. V lost 5 bases, J lost 5 bases, and 8 bases stayed unmatched. There are 16 residues in the CDR3.

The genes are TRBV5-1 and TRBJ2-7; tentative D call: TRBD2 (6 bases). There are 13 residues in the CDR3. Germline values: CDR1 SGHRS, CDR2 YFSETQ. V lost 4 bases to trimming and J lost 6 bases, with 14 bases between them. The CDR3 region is CASSPGDYVEQYF. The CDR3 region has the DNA TGCGCCAGCAGCCCGGGGGATTATGTCGAGCAGTACTTC.

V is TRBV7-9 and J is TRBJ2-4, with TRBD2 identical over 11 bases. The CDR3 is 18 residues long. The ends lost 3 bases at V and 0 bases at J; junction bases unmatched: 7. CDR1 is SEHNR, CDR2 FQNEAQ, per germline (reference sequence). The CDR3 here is CASSLGTSGSLAKNIQYF. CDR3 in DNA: TGTGCCAGCAGCTTGGGGACTAGCGGATCTCTAGCCAAAAACATTCAGTACTTC. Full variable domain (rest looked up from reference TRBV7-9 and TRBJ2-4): DTGVSQNPRHKITKRGQNVTFRCDPISEHNRLYWYRQTLGQGPEFLTYFQNEAQLEKSRLLSDRFSAERPKGSFSTLEIQRTEQGDSAMYLCASSLGTSGSLAKNIQYFGAGTRLSVL.